This T cell receptor (beta chain) was sequenced in a study of T cell responses to AZD1222 COVID-19 vaccine. Study results and limitations: Donors, mostly white British, included more females; clonal diversity was possibly underestimated.

TCRdb's table, derived via immunoSEQ multiplex PCR, lists solely in-frame clones and lacks some. The sample lists about 140,000 clones; roughly 90% were seen once. This clone was detected only once. Its specificity is unknown. The germline gives CDR1 SGHNT, CDR2 YENEEA. Trimming shortened V by 1 base and J by 6 bases, and 13 bases separated the two germline ends. The CDR3 sequence is 14 residues long. The genes are TRBV11-3 and TRBJ2-7, with D unclear. The TCR originated in an adult who received the MenACWY meningococcal vaccine as a control. The specimen comprised peripheral blood, sampled 28 days after the second dose of the MenACWY control vaccine. The DNA of the CDR3 is TGTGCCAGCAGCTTAGTGGGCCTAATCGGCGAGCAGTACTTC. Translation gives CASSLVGLIGEQYF.